Following are 8 T cell receptor beta chains from one sample sequenced in a study of cytomegalovirus exposure and HLA in healthy donors. The primer mix had 60 Vbeta and 13 Jbeta primers. Method: immunoSEQ multiplex PCR; TCRdb's copy keeps in-frame clones and lacks some. The top ten clones hold 8.7% of a sample with 40,000 or so clones, under 65% of them seen once. The specimen sequenced was PBMCs. These receptors all come from a human donor in good health.

The rearrangement uses TRBV5-5 and TRBJ2-7, with D possibly matching TRBD1 (6 bases). V shed 3 bases and J shed 2 bases, with 12 bases lying between them. The germline V gene has CDR1 SGHKS and CDR2 YYEKEE (reference sequence). This CDR3 has 14 amino acids. This CDR3 is CASSYPGQTYEQYF. The CDR3 region has the DNA TGTGCCAGCAGCTACCCAGGACAGACCTACGAGCAGTACTTC. The full variable domain, in which reference TRBV5-5 and TRBJ2-7 provide the parts outside the CDR3, is DAGVTQSPTHLIKTRGQQVTLRCSPISGHKSVSWYQQVLGQGPQFIFQYYEKEERGRGNFPDRFSARQFPNYSSELNVNALLLGDSALYLCASSYPGQTYEQYFGPGTRLTVT.

The V and J genes are TRBV2 and TRBJ1-1; D remains unclear. Germline CDR1 and CDR2: SNHLY and FYNNEI. CDR3 length: 15 residues. V was trimmed by 2 bases and J by 0 bases, leaving 10 bases between them. The DNA of the CDR3 is TGTGCCAGCAGTGAATCTTGGGCCCTGAACACTGAAGCTTTCTTT. Its protein product is CASSESWALNTEAFF.

This clone has only one observation. This rearrangement joins TRBV5-1 to TRBJ1-2, with D unclear. The CDR3 covers 13 residues. V gave up 6 bases and J gave up 4 bases, with 13 bases separating them. Germline V CDR1 and CDR2: SGHRS, YFSETQ. The CDR3 sequence is CASTEGEGYGYTF. CDR3 sequence (DNA): TGCGCCAGCACCGAGGGAGAGGGCTATGGCTACACCTTC.

This clone was counted only a few times. The J gene is TRBJ2-7, the V gene TRBV10-3; 13 nucleotides match TRBD2. This CDR3 contains 15 residues. From germline, CDR1 is ENHRY and CDR2 SYGVKD. J lost 4 bases, V lost 2 bases, and 2 bases had no gene match. This CDR3 is CAISEGLAGVYEQYF. CDR3 coding DNA: TGTGCCATCAGTGAGGGACTAGCGGGGGTTTACGAGCAGTACTTC.

The chain uses TRBV5-4 and TRBJ1-2, with D possibly being TRBD1 (5 bases). The germline V gene has CDR1 SGHNT and CDR2 YYREEE (reference sequence). Deletions cut 0 bases from V and 4 bases from J, with 7 bases between. CDR3 length: 13 residues. The CDR3 DNA reads as TGTGCCAGCAGCTTGGTGCAGGGCTATGGCTACACCTTC. Protein product: CASSLVQGYGYTF.

The CDR3 DNA reads as TGTGCCAGCAGCTTCGGGACTAGCGCGGATACGCAGTATTTT. Translation: CASSFGTSADTQYF. The gene calls are TRBV7-2 and TRBJ2-3; 10 nucleotides line up with TRBD2. This CDR3 has 14 amino acids. CDR1 and CDR2 from the germline V gene are SGHTA and FQGNSA. Trimming took 3 bases from V and 6 from J; bases not matched to a gene: 3. Full variable domain (outside the CDR3, taken from reference TRBV7-2 and TRBJ2-3): GAGVSQSPSNKVTEKGKDVELRCDPISGHTALYWYRQSLGQGLEFLIYFQGNSAPDKSGLPSDRFSAERTGGSVSTLTIQRTQQEDSAVYLCASSFGTSADTQYFGPGTRLTVL.

The chain recombines TRBV7-2 with TRBJ1-6; 7 bases map to TRBD1. V gave up 2 bases and J gave up 9 bases; unmatched junction bases: 4. This CDR3 comprises 14 residues. CDR1 and CDR2 from the germline V gene are SGHTA and FQGNSA. The CDR3 is CASSLPAGGSPLHF. CDR3 coding DNA: TGTGCCAGCAGCTTACCGGCAGGGGGTTCACCCCTCCACTTT. Looking up the rest from reference TRBV7-2 and TRBJ1-6 gives the full variable domain: GAGVSQSPSNKVTEKGKDVELRCDPISGHTALYWYRQSLGQGLEFLIYFQGNSAPDKSGLPSDRFSAERTGGSVSTLTIQRTQQEDSAVYLCASSLPAGGSPLHFGNGTRLTVT.

This clone was counted once. This chain links TRBV4-1 with TRBJ2-3, with TRBD1 identical over 8 bases. The V gene end was trimmed by 3 bases and the J gene end by 5 bases; junction bases not matched to a gene: 13. The CDR3 runs 17 residues. Per germline, CDR1 MGHRA and CDR2 YSYEKL. This CDR3 is CASSHVSGQGAKDTQYF. CDR3 bases: TGCGCCAGCAGCCATGTGTCGGGCCAGGGGGCTAAAGATACGCAGTATTTT.